A selection of T cell receptor beta chains follows, all from one sample in a study of blood T cell repertoires in COVID-19. The assay was immunoSEQ multiplex PCR, and TCRdb's table has in-frame clones only and misses some. This table holds a few hundred thousand clones, more than 75% found once. The source material was peripheral blood. The source is a woman under 40 who had recovered from COVID-19. The CDR3 runs from the conserved cysteine through the conserved F or W. Each record gives: clone size, D gene, V gene, J gene, CDR3 protein, CDR3 DNA. D genes are given only for firm matches. Clone size, where shown, is once, few, many, or a class for clones that have expanded.

>NA|NA|TRBV5-1|TRBJ2-7
CASSDRDSSSYEQYF
TGCGCCAGCAGCGACCGGGACTCCTCATCCTACGAGCAGTACTTC
>NA|NA|TRBV5-4|TRBJ1-2
CASSGGNLVYGYTF
TGTGCCAGCAGCGGCGGGAACCTGGTCTATGGCTACACCTTC
>once|NA|TRBV4-1|TRBJ1-1
CASSQTPDIEAFF
TGCGCCAGCAGCCAAACCCCAGATATCGAAGCTTTCTTT
>NA|TRBD2|TRBV6-1|TRBJ2-3
CASSEGAGGSDTQYF
TGTGCCAGCAGTGAAGGAGCGGGAGGATCAGATACGCAGTATTTT
>NA|TRBD1|TRBV19|TRBJ2-5
CASSTTGGRYIQQETQYF
TGTGCCAGTAGTACAACAGGGGGCCGTTATATCCAACAAGAGACCCAGTACTTC
>NA|TRBD2|TRBV9|TRBJ2-1
CASSVGEGRYNEQFF
TGTGCCAGCAGCGTAGGGGAGGGCCGATACAATGAGCAGTTCTTC
>NA|NA|TRBV5-8|TRBJ1-1
CASSQTTVMNTEAFF
TGTGCCAGCAGCCAAACGACAGTTATGAACACTGAAGCTTTCTTT
>NA|NA|TRBV6-5|TRBJ2-7
CATAKQGISYEQYF
TGTGCCACCGCCAAACAGGGAATTTCGTACGAGCAGTACTTC
>NA|TRBD1|TRBV6-5|TRBJ2-1
CASTYRDREPNEQFF
TGTGCCAGCACCTACCGGGACAGGGAACCCAATGAGCAGTTCTTC
>NA|NA|TRBV6-2/TRBV6-3|TRBJ1-1
CASSYSAPPEAFF
TGTGCCAGCAGTTACTCGGCCCCTCCTGAAGCTTTCTTT
>once|TRBD2|TRBV3-1/TRBV3-2|TRBJ2-1
CATLSTSGASYNEQFF
TGTGCCACCCTTTCTACTAGCGGGGCCTCCTACAATGAGCAGTTCTTC
>NA|TRBD1|TRBV14|TRBJ1-1
CASSLSGTGGTEAFF
TGTGCCAGCAGCCTATCCGGGACAGGGGGCACTGAAGCTTTCTTT
>NA|TRBD2|TRBV19|TRBJ2-7
CASSPTEAGVLYEQYF
TGTGCCAGTAGTCCGACTGAAGCGGGGGTTCTCTACGAGCAGTACTTC
>NA|NA|TRBV4-3|TRBJ2-2
CASSRTANTGELFF
TGCGCCAGCAGCCGGACAGCGAACACCGGGGAGCTGTTTTTT
>NA|TRBD2|TRBV5-5|TRBJ2-2
CASSMGLANTGELFF
TGTGCCAGCAGCATGGGACTAGCGAACACCGGGGAGCTGTTTTTT
>many|NA|TRBV19|TRBJ1-5
CASTYAGQPQHF
TGTGCCAGTACCTACGCGGGGCAGCCCCAGCATTTT
>NA|TRBD1|TRBV29-1|TRBJ2-3
CSADSGQGANTQYF
TGCAGCGCAGATTCAGGACAGGGCGCAAATACGCAGTATTTT
>few|TRBD2|TRBV19|TRBJ2-7
CASSIGLAGDEQYF
TGTGCCAGTAGTATCGGACTAGCGGGAGACGAGCAGTACTTC
>NA|NA|TRBV18|TRBJ2-7
CASSPPATNYEQYF
TGTGCCAGCTCACCACCGGCCACAAATTACGAGCAGTACTTC
>NA|NA|TRBV28|TRBJ2-3
CASSGSGPFTDTQYF
TGTGCCAGCAGTGGATCGGGTCCTTTCACAGATACGCAGTATTTT
>NA|NA|TRBV5-6|TRBJ2-1
CASSLVNSPDEQFF
TGTGCCAGCAGCTTGGTTAATAGCCCCGATGAGCAGTTCTTC
>NA|TRBD2|TRBV11-2|TRBJ2-1
CASSRGTSGYNEQFF
TGTGCCAGCAGCCGCGGGACTAGCGGTTACAATGAGCAGTTCTTC
>NA|NA|TRBV4-1|TRBJ1-4
CASSQEGTGRREKLFF
TGCGCCAGCAGCCAAGAGGGAACAGGGCGTCGTGAAAAACTGTTTTTT
>NA|NA|TRBV6-2/TRBV6-3|TRBJ2-4
CASSTAGSLAKNIQYF
TGTGCCAGCAGTACAGCAGGGTCTCTAGCCAAAAACATTCAGTACTTC
>NA|NA|TRBV15|TRBJ1-4
CATSREVSQPSIF
TGTGCCACCAGCAGAGAGGTTTCGCAGCCTAGTATTTTT
>NA|TRBD1|TRBV5-6|TRBJ2-7
CASSSGTGVHEQYF
TGTGCCAGCAGCTCGGGGACAGGGGTCCACGAGCAGTACTTC
>NA|NA|TRBV7-2|TRBJ2-7
CASSSLATSYEQYF
TGTGCCAGCAGCTCCCTAGCGACTTCCTACGAGCAGTACTTC
>NA|NA|TRBV10-2|TRBJ1-5
CASSQGNQPQHF
TGCGCCAGCAGTCAGGGCAATCAGCCCCAGCATTTT
>NA|TRBD2|TRBV19|TRBJ2-1
CASSIVGSGISYNEQFF
TGTGCCAGTAGTATAGTCGGTAGCGGGATATCCTACAATGAGCAGTTCTTC
>NA|TRBD1|TRBV23-1|TRBJ2-1
CASSQNRGRGNEQFF
TGCGCCAGCAGTCAGAACAGGGGGCGAGGGAATGAGCAGTTCTTC
>NA|TRBD1|TRBV4-3|TRBJ2-7
CASGPGTGPYEQYF
TGCGCCAGCGGACCCGGGACAGGACCCTACGAGCAGTACTTC
>NA|NA|TRBV19|TRBJ2-6
CAASELSGANVLTF
TGTGCGGCATCGGAGCTCTCTGGGGCCAACGTCCTGACTTTC
>NA|NA|TRBV4-1|TRBJ2-1
CASSLLLPGRNEQFF
TGCGCCAGCAGCCTCCTCTTGCCGGGTAGGAATGAGCAGTTCTTC
>NA|TRBD1|TRBV6-6|TRBJ1-5
CASDRTGNNQPQHF
TGTGCCAGCGATAGGACAGGGAACAACCAGCCCCAGCATTTT
>once|TRBD1|TRBV3-1/TRBV3-2|TRBJ2-7
CASSPGTVQYEQYF
TGTGCCAGCAGCCCCGGGACAGTTCAATACGAGCAGTACTTC
>NA|TRBD2|TRBV29-1|TRBJ2-5
CSVEDRGLAGAGETQYF
TGCAGCGTTGAAGATCGAGGACTAGCGGGGGCCGGAGAGACCCAGTACTTC
>NA|TRBD1|TRBV5-1|TRBJ2-7
CASSSSGQVMYEQYF
TGCGCCAGCAGCTCGTCTGGACAGGTAATGTACGAGCAGTACTTC
>few|TRBD2|TRBV28|TRBJ2-7
CASSSLAGGTYEQYF
TGTGCCAGCAGTTCACTAGCGGGAGGTACCTACGAGCAGTACTTC
>NA|TRBD2|TRBV2|TRBJ2-1
CASSGGLHNEQFF
TGTGCCAGTAGCGGGGGGCTCCACAATGAGCAGTTCTTC
>NA|TRBD1|TRBV27|TRBJ1-5
CASSLYHRGLGSNQPQHF
TGTGCCAGCAGTTTATACCACAGGGGGCTTGGAAGCAATCAGCCCCAGCATTTT
>NA|TRBD1|TRBV28|TRBJ2-7
CASSFAGTGVEQYF
TGTGCCAGCAGTTTTGCCGGGACAGGGGTCGAGCAGTACTTC
>NA|TRBD1|TRBV14|TRBJ1-4
CASSPWTGGTNEKLFF
TGTGCCAGCAGCCCCTGGACAGGGGGGACTAATGAAAAACTGTTTTTT